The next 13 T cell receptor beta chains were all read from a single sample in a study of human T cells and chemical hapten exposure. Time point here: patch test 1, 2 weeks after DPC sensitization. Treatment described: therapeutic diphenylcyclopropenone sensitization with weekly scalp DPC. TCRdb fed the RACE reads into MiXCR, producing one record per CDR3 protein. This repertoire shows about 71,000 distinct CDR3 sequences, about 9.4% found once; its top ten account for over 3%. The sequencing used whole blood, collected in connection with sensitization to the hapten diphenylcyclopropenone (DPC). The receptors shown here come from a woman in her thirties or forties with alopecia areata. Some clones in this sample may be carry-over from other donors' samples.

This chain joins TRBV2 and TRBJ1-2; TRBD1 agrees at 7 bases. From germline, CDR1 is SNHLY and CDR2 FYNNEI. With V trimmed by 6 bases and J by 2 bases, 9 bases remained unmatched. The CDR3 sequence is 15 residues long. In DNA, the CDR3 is TGTGCCAGCAGCTTGTTCGGGACAGTCAACTATGGCTACACCTTC. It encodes CASSLFGTVNYGYTF.

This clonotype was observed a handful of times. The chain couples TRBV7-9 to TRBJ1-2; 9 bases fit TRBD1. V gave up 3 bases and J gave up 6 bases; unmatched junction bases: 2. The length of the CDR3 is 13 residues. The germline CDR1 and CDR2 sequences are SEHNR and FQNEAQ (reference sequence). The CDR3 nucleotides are TGTGCCAGCAGCTTTCGGGACAGGGATGGCTACACCTTC. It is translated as CASSFRDRDGYTF.

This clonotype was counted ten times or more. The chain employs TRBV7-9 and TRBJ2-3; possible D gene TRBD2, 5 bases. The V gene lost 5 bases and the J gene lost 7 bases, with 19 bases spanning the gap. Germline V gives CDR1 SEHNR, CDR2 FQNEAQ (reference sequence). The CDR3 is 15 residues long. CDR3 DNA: TGTGCCAGCAGCCCCCCGGGGATGTCAGTAAATACGCAGTATTTT. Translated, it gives CASSPPGMSVNTQYF.

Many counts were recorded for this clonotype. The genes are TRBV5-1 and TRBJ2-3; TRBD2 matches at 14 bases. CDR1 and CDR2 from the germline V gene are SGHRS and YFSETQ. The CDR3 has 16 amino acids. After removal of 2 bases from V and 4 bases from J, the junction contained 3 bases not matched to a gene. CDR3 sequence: CASSFGLAGGSDTQYF. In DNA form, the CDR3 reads TGCGCCAGCAGCTTTGGACTAGCGGGGGGCTCAGATACGCAGTATTTT.

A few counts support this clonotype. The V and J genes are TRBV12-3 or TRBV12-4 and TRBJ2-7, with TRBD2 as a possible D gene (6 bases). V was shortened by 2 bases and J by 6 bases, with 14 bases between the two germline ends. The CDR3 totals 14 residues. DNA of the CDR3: TGTGCCAGCAGTTTATACCCCATGCGGGGCGAGCAGTACTTC. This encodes CASSLYPMRGEQYF.

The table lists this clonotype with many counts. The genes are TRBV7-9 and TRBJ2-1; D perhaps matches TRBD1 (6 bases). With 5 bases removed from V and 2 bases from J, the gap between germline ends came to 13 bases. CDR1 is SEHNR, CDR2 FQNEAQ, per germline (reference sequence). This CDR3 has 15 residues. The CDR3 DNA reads TGTGCCAGCAGCCTTGGACAGACACCCTACAATGAGCAGTTCTTC. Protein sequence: CASSLGQTPYNEQFF.

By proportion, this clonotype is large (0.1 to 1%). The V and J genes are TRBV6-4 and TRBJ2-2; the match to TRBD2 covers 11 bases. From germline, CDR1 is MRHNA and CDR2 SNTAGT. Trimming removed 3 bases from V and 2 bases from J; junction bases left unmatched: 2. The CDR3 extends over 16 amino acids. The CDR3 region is CASSELAGDNTGELFF. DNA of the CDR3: TGTGCCAGCAGTGAACTAGCGGGGGACAACACCGGGGAGCTGTTTTTT.

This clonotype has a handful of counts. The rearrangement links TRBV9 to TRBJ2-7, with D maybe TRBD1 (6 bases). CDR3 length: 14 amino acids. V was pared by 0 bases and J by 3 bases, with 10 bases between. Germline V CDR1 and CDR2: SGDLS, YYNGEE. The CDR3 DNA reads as TGTGCCAGCAGCGTAGGGGGGCCGATCTACGAGCAGTACTTC. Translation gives CASSVGGPIYEQYF.

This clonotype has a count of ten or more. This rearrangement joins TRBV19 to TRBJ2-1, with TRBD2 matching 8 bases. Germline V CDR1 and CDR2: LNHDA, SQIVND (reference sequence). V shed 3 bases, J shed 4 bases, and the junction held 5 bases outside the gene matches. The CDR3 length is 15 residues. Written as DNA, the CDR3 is TGTGCCAGTAGTATTGGTAGCGGGGAGTACAATGAGCAGTTCTTC. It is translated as CASSIGSGEYNEQFF.

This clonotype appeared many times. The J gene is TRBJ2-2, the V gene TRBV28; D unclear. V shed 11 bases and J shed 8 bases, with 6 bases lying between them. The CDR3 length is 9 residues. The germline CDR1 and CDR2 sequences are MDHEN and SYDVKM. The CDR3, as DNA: TGTGCCGCCGGAGGGGAGCTGTTTTTT. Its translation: CAAGGELFF.

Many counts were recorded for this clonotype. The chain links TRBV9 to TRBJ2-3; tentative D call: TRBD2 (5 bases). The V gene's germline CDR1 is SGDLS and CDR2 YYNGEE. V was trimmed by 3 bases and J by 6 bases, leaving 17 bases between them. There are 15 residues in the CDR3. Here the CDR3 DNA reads TGTGCCAGCAGCGCCCTCCCGCGGGCCCAGGATACGCAGTATTTT. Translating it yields CASSALPRAQDTQYF.

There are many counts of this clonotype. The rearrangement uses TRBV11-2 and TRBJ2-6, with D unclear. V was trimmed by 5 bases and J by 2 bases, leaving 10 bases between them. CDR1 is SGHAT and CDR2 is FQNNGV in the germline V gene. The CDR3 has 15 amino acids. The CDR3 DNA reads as TGTGCCAGCAGCAACCCAGCCGCTGGGGCCAACGTCCTGACTTTC. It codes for CASSNPAAGANVLTF.

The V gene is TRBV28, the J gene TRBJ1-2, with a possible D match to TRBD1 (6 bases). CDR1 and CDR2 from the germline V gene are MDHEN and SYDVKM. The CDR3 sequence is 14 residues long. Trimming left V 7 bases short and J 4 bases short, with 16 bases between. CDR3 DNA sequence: TGTGCCAGCATTACCGGGGGCGATGGCTATGGCTACACCTTC. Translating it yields CASITGGDGYGYTF.